Shown below are 25 T cell receptor beta chains from a single sample sequenced in a study of shared clonotypes between healthy human individuals. Sequenced by immunoSEQ multiplex PCR; TCRdb stores in-frame clones only, minus some. The sample yields approximately 2.1 million clones, approximately 93% seen once. Sequencing was done on a sample of naive CD4+ T cells from PBMCs. As for subset: CD45RA+ positively selected. These TCRs come from a man aged 18 to 29 in good health. Some clones in this sample may be carry-over from other donors' samples.

The chain recombines TRBV7-3 with TRBJ2-3; 13 bases map to TRBD2. Per germline, CDR1 SGHTA and CDR2 FQGTGA. This CDR3 is 16 amino acids long. Unmatched junction bases numbered 5, after V lost 5 bases and J lost 3 bases. The CDR3 here is CASSPPGLAGTDTQYF. The CDR3, as DNA: TGTGCCAGCAGCCCACCGGGACTAGCGGGAACAGATACGCAGTATTTT.

As DNA, the CDR3 is TGCGCCAGCAGCCAGGGGGCGGTTGAGCAGTTCTTC. It specifies CASSQGAVEQFF. J is TRBJ2-1 and V is TRBV5-1, with 8 bases aligning to TRBD1. Losses at the gene ends were 4 bases for V and 9 bases for J; bases not matched to a gene: 3. CDR3 length: 12 residues. The germline V gene encodes CDR1 SGHRS and CDR2 YFSETQ.

The chain links TRBV6-6 to TRBJ2-7; 13 nucleotides match TRBD2. This CDR3 is built from 15 residues. V was clipped by 5 bases and J by 4 bases; unmatched bases: 5. The V gene's germline CDR1 is MNHNY and CDR2 SVGAGI (reference sequence). The CDR3 sequence: CASSEGLAGLYEQYF. CDR3 DNA: TGTGCCAGCAGTGAGGGACTAGCGGGGTTATACGAGCAGTACTTC.

The chain combines TRBV5-1 with TRBJ1-1; D gene uncertain. Trimming cost V 0 bases and J 3 bases, with 9 bases left between them. The CDR3 runs to 14 residues. CDR1 and CDR2 from the germline V gene are SGHRS and YFSETQ. The CDR3: CASSLDKSHTEAFF. In DNA form, the CDR3 reads TGCGCCAGCAGCTTGGACAAGTCCCACACTGAAGCTTTCTTT.

This clone was recorded once. Other DNA sequences in the sample encode the same CDR3. The chain joins TRBV19 to TRBJ2-5; tentatively, D is TRBD2 (6 bases). Germline V lookup: CDR1 LNHDA, CDR2 SQIVND (reference sequence). With 1 base removed from V and 5 bases from J, the gap between germline ends came to 11 bases. The CDR3 has 14 residues. The CDR3 sequence is CASSIGGGAETQYF. CDR3 sequence (DNA): TGTGCCAGTAGTATAGGTGGCGGGGCGGAGACCCAGTACTTC.

This chain links TRBV7-2 with TRBJ1-5; a possible D gene is TRBD1 (5 bases). In germline, CDR1 is SGHTA, CDR2 FQGNSA. V shed 4 bases and J shed 5 bases, with 15 bases lying between them. CDR3 length equals 15 residues. CDR3: CASSSEAGIYQPQHF. The CDR3 region has the DNA TGTGCCAGCAGCTCGGAGGCAGGGATATATCAGCCCCAGCATTTT.

Regarding this clone: This sample also contains other DNA sequences that code for the same CDR3. The chain joins TRBV29-1 to TRBJ1-3; D is uncertain. CDR3 length: 12 residues. The V end lost 2 bases, the J end lost 0 bases, and 2 bases lay between the germline ends. The germline gives CDR1 SQVTM, CDR2 ANQGSEA. The CDR3 region is CSVETSGNTIYF. CDR3 nucleotides: TGCAGCGTTGAAACCTCTGGAAACACCATATATTTT.

The CDR3 nucleotides read TGTGCCAGCAGCAGCTTACTTTCTGGGAAAGAGACCCAGTACTTC. Residues: CASSSLLSGKETQYF. The chain couples TRBV13 to TRBJ2-5; D remains unclear. The CDR3 has 15 amino acids. V dropped 5 bases and J dropped 3 bases, with 16 bases sitting between them. Germline loops: CDR1 PRHDT, CDR2 FYEKMQ (reference sequence).

The gene calls are TRBV7-8 and TRBJ2-7, with 7 bases fitting TRBD2. V lost 3 bases to trimming and J lost 3 bases; unmatched junction nucleotides: 11. The CDR3 has 16 residues. CDR1 is SGHVS and CDR2 is FQNEAQ in the germline V gene. In DNA, the CDR3 is TGTGCCAGCAGCTTGCTTCGAGGAGCGGGGTACTACGAGCAGTACTTC. Protein: CASSLLRGAGYYEQYF.

The chain couples TRBV15 to TRBJ1-2; 11 nucleotides line up with TRBD1. The CDR3 is 16 amino acids. Germline CDR1 LNHNV, CDR2 YYDKDF (reference sequence). The trim removed 2 bases at V and 7 bases at J, leaving 9 bases unmatched. CDR3 bases: TGTGCCACCAGCAGACCCGAGGACAGGGGGCTAATTGGCTACACCTTC. Encoded protein: CATSRPEDRGLIGYTF.

In this sample, this clone turned up once. This rearrangement joins TRBV27 to TRBJ2-7, with 11 bases matching TRBD2. The CDR3 has 15 amino acids. V trimming: 4 bases; J trimming: 6 bases; junction bases outside the gene matches: 8. Germline CDR1 reads MNHEY; CDR2 reads SMNVEV (reference sequence). The DNA of the CDR3 is TGTGCCAGCAGTTACACTAGCGGGAGACTCGGCGAGCAGTACTTC. Its translation: CASSYTSGRLGEQYF.

The rearrangement links TRBV7-2 to TRBJ2-7; 16 positions match TRBD2. The V and J ends lost 5 bases and 4 bases, in that order; junction bases with no gene match: 11. The CDR3 loop spans 18 amino acids. CDR1 and CDR2 (germline): SGHTA, FQGNSA. CDR3: CASSLGLAGGDREYEQYF. In nucleotides, the CDR3 is TGTGCCAGCAGCCTGGGACTAGCGGGAGGGGACCGGGAGTACGAGCAGTACTTC.

The chain couples TRBV9 to TRBJ2-5; TRBD2 matches at 10 bases. CDR3 length: 17 amino acids. Germline values: CDR1 SGDLS, CDR2 YYNGEE. With 3 bases clipped from V and 5 bases from J, the junction kept 13 bases outside the gene matches. CDR3 nucleotides: TGTGCCAGCAGCGAGGGACCTAGCGGGAGTATCGGGGAGACCCAGTACTTC. Residues: CASSEGPSGSIGETQYF.

The V and J genes are TRBV4-3 and TRBJ2-3; D is possibly TRBD2 (6 bases). Germline V gene lookup returns CDR1 LGHNA and CDR2 YSLEER. The CDR3 is 16 residues long. V lost 1 base, J lost 9 bases, and 20 bases lay in between. The CDR3 region is CASSQGGDWPGPTQYF. Here the CDR3 DNA reads TGCGCCAGCAGCCAAGGGGGGGACTGGCCGGGGCCCACGCAGTATTTT.

This clone has a single count. The rearrangement uses TRBV5-6 and TRBJ2-2; 9 nucleotides line up with TRBD2. CDR3 size: 16 residues. Germline values: CDR1 SGHDT, CDR2 YYEEEE. J was trimmed by 2 bases and V by 4 bases; bases with no gene match: 6. DNA of the CDR3: TGTGCCAGCAGCCCGGAAGCGGGAGGTAACACCGGGGAGCTGTTTTTT. Translation: CASSPEAGGNTGELFF.

The J gene is TRBJ2-4, the V gene TRBV2; a possible D gene is TRBD2 (5 bases). CDR1 and CDR2 from the germline V gene are SNHLY and FYNNEI. There are 16 residues in the CDR3. Trimming took 8 bases from V and 3 from J, leaving 20 bases between them. CDR3 coding DNA: TGTGCCAGCTGGAATGGAGCGGCCCGGGACAAAAACATTCAGTACTTC. This sequence encodes CASWNGAARDKNIQYF.

V usage is TRBV4-2 and J usage is TRBJ2-2; 7 nucleotides align to TRBD1. This CDR3 has 17 amino acids. Germline assignment: CDR1 LGHNA and CDR2 YNFKEQ. Trimming removed 0 bases from V and 9 bases from J; junction bases left unmatched: 13. The CDR3 DNA sequence: TGTGCCAGCAGCCAAGATCAGGGAAGGGGGCGCGAATGGGAGCTGTTTTTT. This translates into CASSQDQGRGREWELFF.

This clone was seen a single time. The chain has TRBV6-6 and TRBJ1-1, with 10 nucleotides matching TRBD1. With V trimmed by 7 bases and J by 6 bases, 8 bases remained unmatched. Germline V lookup: CDR1 MNHNY, CDR2 SVGAGI (reference sequence). This CDR3 comprises 14 residues. This CDR3 is CASTRTGGESEAFF. The CDR3 bases are TGTGCCAGCACCAGGACAGGGGGGGAGTCTGAAGCTTTCTTT.

This sequence joins TRBV6-1 and TRBJ2-3; 12 bases map to TRBD2. J lost 2 bases, V lost 2 bases, and 8 bases had no gene match. The CDR3 length is 18 residues. Looked up from germline, CDR1 is MNHNS and CDR2 is SASEGT. CDR3 bases: TGTGCCAGCAGTGAAAGGGGACTAGCGGGTTTCAACACAGATACGCAGTATTTT. Translating it yields CASSERGLAGFNTDTQYF.

The rearrangement links TRBV11-2 to TRBJ1-4; no definite D call. Trimming removed 1 base at V and 4 bases at J, with 10 bases between. Germline V gives CDR1 SGHAT, CDR2 FQNNGV. The CDR3 length is 15 residues. The CDR3 region is CASSLVVRINEKLFF. The CDR3 region has the DNA TGTGCCAGCAGCTTAGTCGTCAGGATTAATGAAAAACTGTTTTTT.

The V gene is TRBV11-1, the J gene TRBJ1-1; the D gene is possibly TRBD1 (6 bases). V gave up 0 bases and J gave up 6 bases, with 17 bases separating them. Germline lookup yields CDR1 SGHAT and CDR2 FQDESV (reference sequence). The CDR3 sequence is 16 residues long. CDR3 bases: TGTGCCAGCAGCTTAGCGATACGGCAGGGGAATCCTGAAGCTTTCTTT. Its translation: CASSLAIRQGNPEAFF.

This chain connects TRBV15 to TRBJ2-5, with TRBD1 identical over 7 bases. Trimming took 3 bases from V and 5 from J; bases not matched to a gene: 12. Germline CDR1 is LNHNV and CDR2 is YYDKDF (reference sequence). This CDR3 has 16 residues. The CDR3 reads CATSSLRQGRRETQYF. CDR3 bases: TGTGCCACCAGCAGCCTTCGACAGGGCCGCCGGGAGACCCAGTACTTC.

The V call is TRBV4-2, the J call TRBJ1-1, with 9 bases matching TRBD1. The germline V gene encodes CDR1 LGHNA and CDR2 YNFKEQ. The CDR3 is made up of 17 amino acids. V dropped 3 bases and J dropped 0; count of bases not matched to a gene: 8. CDR3 sequence: CASSHPRTGVVNTEAFF. CDR3 nucleotides: TGTGCCAGCAGCCACCCCCGGACAGGGGTGGTGAACACTGAAGCTTTCTTT.

This chain links TRBV9 with TRBJ1-1; D not certain. This CDR3 contains 13 residues. The V gene lost 5 bases and the J gene lost 0 bases, with 8 bases spanning the gap. Germline lookup yields CDR1 SGDLS and CDR2 YYNGEE. CDR3 bases: TGTGCCAGCAGGAGAACGTTGAACACTGAAGCTTTCTTT. This encodes CASRRTLNTEAFF.

Only one count was recorded for this clone. The V and J genes are TRBV28 and TRBJ1-1; D is undetermined. CDR1 is MDHEN, CDR2 SYDVKM, per germline. Between the trimmed V and J ends, which lost 7 bases and 7 bases, there was a span of 16 bases. The CDR3 runs to 13 residues. CDR3 DNA sequence: TGTGCCAGCATGGGGTCAGGAGTGAGTGAAGCTTTCTTT. The encoded protein is CASMGSGVSEAFF.